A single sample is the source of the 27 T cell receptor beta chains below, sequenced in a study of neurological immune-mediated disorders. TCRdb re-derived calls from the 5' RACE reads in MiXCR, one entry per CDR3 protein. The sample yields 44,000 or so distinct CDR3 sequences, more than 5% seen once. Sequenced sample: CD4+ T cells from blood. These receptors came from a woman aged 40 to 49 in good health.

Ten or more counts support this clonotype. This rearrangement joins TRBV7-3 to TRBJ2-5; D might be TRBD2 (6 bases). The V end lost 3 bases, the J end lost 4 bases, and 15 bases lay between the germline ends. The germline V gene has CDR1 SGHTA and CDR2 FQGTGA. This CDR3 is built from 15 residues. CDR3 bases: TGTGCCAGCAGCTTGTCGATAGCGGCCTCAGAGACCCAGTACTTC. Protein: CASSLSIAASETQYF.

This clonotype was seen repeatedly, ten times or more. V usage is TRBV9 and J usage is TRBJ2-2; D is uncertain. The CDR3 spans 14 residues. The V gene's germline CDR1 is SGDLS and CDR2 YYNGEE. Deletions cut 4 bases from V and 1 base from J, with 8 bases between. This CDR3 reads CASSRVGNTGELFF. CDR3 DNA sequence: TGTGCCAGCAGCAGAGTGGGGAACACCGGGGAGCTGTTTTTT.

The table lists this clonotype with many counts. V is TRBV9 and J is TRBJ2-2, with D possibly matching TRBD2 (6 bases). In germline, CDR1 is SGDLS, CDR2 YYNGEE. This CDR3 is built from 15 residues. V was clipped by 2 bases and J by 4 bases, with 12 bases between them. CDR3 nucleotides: TGTGCCAGCAGCGTCGGGACTCCGTTCACCGGGGAGCTGTTTTTT. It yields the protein CASSVGTPFTGELFF.

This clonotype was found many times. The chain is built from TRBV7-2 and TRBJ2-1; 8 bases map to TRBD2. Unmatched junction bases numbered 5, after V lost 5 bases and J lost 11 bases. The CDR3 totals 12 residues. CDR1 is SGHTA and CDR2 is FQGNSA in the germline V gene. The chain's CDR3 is CASSAPGGKQFF. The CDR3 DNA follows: TGTGCCAGCAGCGCACCGGGGGGGAAGCAGTTCTTC.

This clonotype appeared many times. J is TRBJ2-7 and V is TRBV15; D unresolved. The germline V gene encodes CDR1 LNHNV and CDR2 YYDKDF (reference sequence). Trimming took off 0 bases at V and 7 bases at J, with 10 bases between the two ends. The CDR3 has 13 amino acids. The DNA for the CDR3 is TGTGCCACCAGCAGAGATCCTCTGGGGGAGCAGTACTTC. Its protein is CATSRDPLGEQYF.

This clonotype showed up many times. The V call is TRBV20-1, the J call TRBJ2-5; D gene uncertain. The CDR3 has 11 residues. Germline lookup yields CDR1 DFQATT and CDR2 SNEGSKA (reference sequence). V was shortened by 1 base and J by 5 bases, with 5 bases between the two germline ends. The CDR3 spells CSARAAETQYF. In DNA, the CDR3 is TGCAGTGCTAGAGCGGCCGAGACCCAGTACTTC.

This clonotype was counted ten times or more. In DNA, the CDR3 is TGCAGTTTTGGGGGACTAGCGGGAGTTAAAGATACGCAGTATTTT. It translates to CSFGGLAGVKDTQYF. V and J are TRBV20-1 and TRBJ2-3; TRBD2 matches at 14 bases. This CDR3 is 15 amino acids long. The ends lost 8 bases at V and 5 bases at J; junction bases unmatched: 9. The germline V gene has CDR1 DFQATT and CDR2 SNEGSKA (reference sequence).

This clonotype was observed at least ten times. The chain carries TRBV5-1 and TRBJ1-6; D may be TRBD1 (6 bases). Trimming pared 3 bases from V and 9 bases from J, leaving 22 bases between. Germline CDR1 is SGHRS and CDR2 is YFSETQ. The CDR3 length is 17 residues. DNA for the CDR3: TGCGCCAGCAGCTCACTTCTGAGGGGGACGCGCGGTTCACCCCTCCACTTT. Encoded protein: CASSSLLRGTRGSPLHF.

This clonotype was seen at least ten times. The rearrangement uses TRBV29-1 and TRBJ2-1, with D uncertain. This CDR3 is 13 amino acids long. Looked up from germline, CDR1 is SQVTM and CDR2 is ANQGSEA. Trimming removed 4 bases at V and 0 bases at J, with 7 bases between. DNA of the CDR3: TGCAGCGTTGGGGCAGGCTCCTACAATGAGCAGTTCTTC. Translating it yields CSVGAGSYNEQFF.

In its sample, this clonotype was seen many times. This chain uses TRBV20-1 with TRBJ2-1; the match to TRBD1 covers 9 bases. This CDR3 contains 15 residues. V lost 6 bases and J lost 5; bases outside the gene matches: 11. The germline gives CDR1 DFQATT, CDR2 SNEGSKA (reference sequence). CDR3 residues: CSATGGQGLDNEQFF. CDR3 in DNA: TGCAGTGCCACAGGGGGACAGGGACTGGACAATGAGCAGTTCTTC.

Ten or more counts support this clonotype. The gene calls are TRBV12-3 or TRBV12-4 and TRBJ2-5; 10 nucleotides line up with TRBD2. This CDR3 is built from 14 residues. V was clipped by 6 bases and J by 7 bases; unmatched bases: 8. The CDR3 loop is CASSLAGEGRTQYF. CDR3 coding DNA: TGTGCCAGCAGCCTAGCGGGAGAGGGTCGGACCCAGTACTTC.

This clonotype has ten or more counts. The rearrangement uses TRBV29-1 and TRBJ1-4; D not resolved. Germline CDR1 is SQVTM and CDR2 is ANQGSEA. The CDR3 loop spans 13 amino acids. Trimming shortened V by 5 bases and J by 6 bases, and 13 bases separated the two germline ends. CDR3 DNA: TGCAGCGTTCTGATCGGAGGTGATGAAAAACTGTTTTTT. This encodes CSVLIGGDEKLFF.

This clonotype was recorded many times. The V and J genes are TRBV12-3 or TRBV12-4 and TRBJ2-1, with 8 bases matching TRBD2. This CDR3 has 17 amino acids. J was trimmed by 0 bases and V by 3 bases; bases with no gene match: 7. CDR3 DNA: TGTGCCAGCAGTTTTTCAGCGGGAGCCACCTCCTACAATGAGCAGTTCTTC. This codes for CASSFSAGATSYNEQFF.

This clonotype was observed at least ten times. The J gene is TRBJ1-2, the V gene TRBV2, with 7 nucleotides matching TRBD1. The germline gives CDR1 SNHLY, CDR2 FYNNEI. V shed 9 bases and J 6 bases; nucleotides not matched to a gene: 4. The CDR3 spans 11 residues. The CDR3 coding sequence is TGTGCCAGTGGACAGGAACATGGCTACACCTTC. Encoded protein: CASGQEHGYTF.

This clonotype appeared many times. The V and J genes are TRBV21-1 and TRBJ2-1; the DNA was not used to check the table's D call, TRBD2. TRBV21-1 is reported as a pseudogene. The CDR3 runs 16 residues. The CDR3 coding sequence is TGTGCCAGCAGCGGGAGCGGGAGTATGTCCTACAATGAGCAGTTCTTC. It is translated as CASSGSGSMSYNEQFF.

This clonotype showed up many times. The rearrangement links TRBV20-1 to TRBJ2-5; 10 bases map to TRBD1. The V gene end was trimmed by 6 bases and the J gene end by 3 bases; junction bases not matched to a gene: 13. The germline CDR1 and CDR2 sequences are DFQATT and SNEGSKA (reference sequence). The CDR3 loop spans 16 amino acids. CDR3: CSADPVTGTGEETQYF. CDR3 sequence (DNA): TGCAGTGCCGACCCGGTGACCGGGACAGGGGAAGAGACCCAGTACTTC.

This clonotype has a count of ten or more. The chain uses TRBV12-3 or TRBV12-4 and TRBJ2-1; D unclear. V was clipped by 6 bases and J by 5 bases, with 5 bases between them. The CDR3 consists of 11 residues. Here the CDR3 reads CASSRNNEQFF. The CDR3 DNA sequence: TGTGCCAGCAGCAGGAACAATGAGCAGTTCTTC.

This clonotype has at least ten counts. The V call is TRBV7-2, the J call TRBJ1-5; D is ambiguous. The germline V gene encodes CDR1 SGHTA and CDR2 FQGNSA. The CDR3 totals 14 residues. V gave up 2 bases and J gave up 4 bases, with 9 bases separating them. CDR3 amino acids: CASSLILGNQPQHF. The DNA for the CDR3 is TGTGCCAGCAGCTTAATCCTCGGGAATCAGCCCCAGCATTTT.

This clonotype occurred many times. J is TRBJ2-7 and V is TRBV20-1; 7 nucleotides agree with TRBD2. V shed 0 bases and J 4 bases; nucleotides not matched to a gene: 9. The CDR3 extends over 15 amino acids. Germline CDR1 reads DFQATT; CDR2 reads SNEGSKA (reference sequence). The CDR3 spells CSARDLRLAAYEQYF. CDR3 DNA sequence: TGCAGTGCTAGAGATTTGAGACTAGCAGCTTACGAGCAGTACTTC.

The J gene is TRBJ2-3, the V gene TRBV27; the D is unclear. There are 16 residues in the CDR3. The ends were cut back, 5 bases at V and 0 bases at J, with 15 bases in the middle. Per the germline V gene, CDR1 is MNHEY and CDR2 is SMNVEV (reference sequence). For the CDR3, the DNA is TGTGCCAGCAGTCCCCGGGTGTCAACTAGCACAGATACGCAGTATTTT. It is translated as CASSPRVSTSTDTQYF.

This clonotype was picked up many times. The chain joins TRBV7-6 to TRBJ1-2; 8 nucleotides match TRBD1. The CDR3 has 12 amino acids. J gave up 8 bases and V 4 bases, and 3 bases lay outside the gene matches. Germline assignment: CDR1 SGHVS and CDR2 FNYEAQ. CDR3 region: CASSSDRGGYTF. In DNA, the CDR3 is TGTGCCAGCAGCTCCGACAGGGGCGGCTACACCTTC.

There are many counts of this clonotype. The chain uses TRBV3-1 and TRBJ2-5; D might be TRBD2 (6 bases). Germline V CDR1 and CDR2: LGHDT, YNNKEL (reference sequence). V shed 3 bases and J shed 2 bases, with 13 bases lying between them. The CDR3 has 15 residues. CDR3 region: CASSQGGIKQETQYF. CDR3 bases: TGTGCCAGCAGCCAGGGCGGGATTAAGCAAGAGACCCAGTACTTC.

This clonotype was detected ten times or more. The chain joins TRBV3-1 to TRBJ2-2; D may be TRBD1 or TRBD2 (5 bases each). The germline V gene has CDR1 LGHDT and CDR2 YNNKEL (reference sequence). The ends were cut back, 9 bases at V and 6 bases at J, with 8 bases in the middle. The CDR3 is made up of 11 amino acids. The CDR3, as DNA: TGTGCCAGTAGGGGAGCCGGGGAGCTGTTTTTT. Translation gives CASRGAGELFF.

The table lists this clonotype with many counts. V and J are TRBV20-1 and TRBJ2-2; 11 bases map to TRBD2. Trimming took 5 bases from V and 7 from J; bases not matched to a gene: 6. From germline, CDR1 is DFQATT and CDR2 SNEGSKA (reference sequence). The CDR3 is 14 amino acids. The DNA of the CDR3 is TGCAGTGCTCGTAGCGGGAGGGTTAGCGGGGAGCTGTTTTTT. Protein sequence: CSARSGRVSGELFF.

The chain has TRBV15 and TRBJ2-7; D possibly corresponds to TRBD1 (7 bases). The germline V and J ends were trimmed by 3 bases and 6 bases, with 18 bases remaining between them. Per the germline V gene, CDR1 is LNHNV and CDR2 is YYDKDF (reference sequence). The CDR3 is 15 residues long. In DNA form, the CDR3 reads TGTGCCACCAGCAGTGGGACAGTACGGAGGGGCGAGCAGTACTTC. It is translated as CATSSGTVRRGEQYF. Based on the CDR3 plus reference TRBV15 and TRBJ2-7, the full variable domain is DAMVIQNPRYQVTQFGKPVTLSCSQTLNHNVMYWYQQKSSQAPKLLFHYYDKDFNNEADTPDNFQSRRPNTSFCFLDIRSPGLGDTAMYLCATSSGTVRRGEQYFGPGTRLTVT.

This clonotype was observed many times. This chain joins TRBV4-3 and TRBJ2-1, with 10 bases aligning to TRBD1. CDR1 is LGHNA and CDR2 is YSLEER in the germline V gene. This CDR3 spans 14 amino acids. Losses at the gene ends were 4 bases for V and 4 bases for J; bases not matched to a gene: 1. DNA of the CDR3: TGCGCCAGCAGCCCGGGACAGGGGTACAATGAGCAGTTCTTC. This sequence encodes CASSPGQGYNEQFF.

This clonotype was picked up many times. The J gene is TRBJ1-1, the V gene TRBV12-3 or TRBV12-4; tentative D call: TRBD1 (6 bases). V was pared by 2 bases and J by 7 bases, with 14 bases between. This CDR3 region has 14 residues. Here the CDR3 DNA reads TGTGCCAGCAGTTTAAAGGACAGCCGGATTGAAGCTTTCTTT. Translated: CASSLKDSRIEAFF.